The sequence of this T cell receptor beta chain was determined in a study of blood T cell repertoires in COVID-19. As processed by the authors: For nucleated cells, counts were estimated from reference gene primer amplification. Sequencing was performed with immunoSEQ multiplex PCR; in TCRdb, only in-frame clones are kept and a portion is missing. V and J calls and clone size are given by that table; D and trimming were obtained from the DNA. The sample lists a few hundred thousand clones; more than 65% were seen once. V gave up 2 bases and J gave up 0 bases, with 8 bases separating them. Looked up from germline, CDR1 is SGDLS and CDR2 is YYNGEE. This CDR3 comprises 14 residues. In its sample, this clone was seen a few times.

The receptor was isolated from a woman aged 18-35 years with acute or convalescent COVID-19. The V gene is TRBV9, the J gene TRBJ1-1, with D unclear. The sequenced sample was peripheral blood. CDR3 in amino acids: CASSVGLMNTEAFF. In DNA, the CDR3 is TGTGCCAGCAGCGTTGGCCTTATGAACACTGAAGCTTTCTTT.